A single sample gave rise to the 2 T cell receptor beta chains below, sequenced in a study of cytomegalovirus exposure and HLA in healthy donors. The PCR was carried out with 60 Vbeta primers and 13 Jbeta primers. Method: immunoSEQ multiplex PCR; TCRdb's copy keeps in-frame clones and lacks some. The sample consists of 65,000 to 95,000 clones, around 79% of them appearing once. Sequencing input: PBMCs. Every receptor here comes from a man in his thirties or forties in good health and CMV-seronegative.

The rearrangement joins TRBV4-3 to TRBJ2-3, with 7 bases fitting TRBD2. J was trimmed by 7 bases and V by 0 bases; bases with no gene match: 7. From germline, CDR1 is LGHNA and CDR2 YSLEER. The CDR3 is made up of 15 amino acids. CDR3 in amino acids: CASSQEGRGSHTQYF. DNA of the CDR3: TGCGCCAGCAGCCAAGAAGGGCGGGGGAGCCATACGCAGTATTTT.

The CDR3 here is CASSLDVMGGKNTEAFF. The CDR3 coding sequence is TGTGCCAGCAGCTTAGATGTAATGGGGGGAAAGAACACTGAAGCTTTCTTT. This rearrangement joins TRBV11-2 to TRBJ1-1; the D gene is possibly TRBD1 (5 bases). Germline-derived CDR1 and CDR2 are SGHAT and FQNNGV. This CDR3 is built from 17 residues. Trimming pared 0 bases from V and 1 base from J, leaving 15 bases between.